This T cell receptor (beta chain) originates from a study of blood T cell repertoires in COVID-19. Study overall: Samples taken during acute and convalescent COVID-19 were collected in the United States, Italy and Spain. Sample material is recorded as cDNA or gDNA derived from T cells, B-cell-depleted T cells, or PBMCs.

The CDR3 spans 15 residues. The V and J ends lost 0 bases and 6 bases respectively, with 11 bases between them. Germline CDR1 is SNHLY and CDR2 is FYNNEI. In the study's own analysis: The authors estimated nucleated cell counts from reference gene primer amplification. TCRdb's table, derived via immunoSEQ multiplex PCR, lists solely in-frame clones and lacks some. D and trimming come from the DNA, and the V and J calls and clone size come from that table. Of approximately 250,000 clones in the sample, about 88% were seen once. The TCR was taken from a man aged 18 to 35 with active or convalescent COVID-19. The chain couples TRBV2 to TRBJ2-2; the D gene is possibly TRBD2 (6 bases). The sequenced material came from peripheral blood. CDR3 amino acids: CASSEAPGGSGELFF. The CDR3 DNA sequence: TGTGCCAGCAGTGAAGCGCCTGGGGGGTCCGGGGAGCTGTTTTTT.